This TCR beta chain was recorded in a study of long-term antiretroviral therapy in people with HIV. Whole-study context: In the earliest collections, sampling predates the 2015 immediate-ART recommendation by about a decade. Findings of the study overall: The clones with expansion before ART were dominant in the repertoire at all time points.

This clone was detected only once. The target antigen is unknown. The identical CDR3 is also encoded by other nucleotide sequences in the sample. They ran version v3.0 of the immunoSEQ assay at survey level. Assay: immunoSEQ multiplex PCR; the TCRdb copy retains only in-frame clones and omits some. Among some 43,000 clones listed, 86% were seen once. The V gene's germline CDR1 is SGHRS and CDR2 YFSETQ. Trimming stripped 4 bases from V and 0 bases from J, with 11 bases between. This CDR3 region has 15 residues. This chain connects TRBV5-1 to TRBJ1-3; possible D gene TRBD1, 5 bases. The source is a woman aged 50 to 60 with HIV. Specimen: unsorted PBMCs, collected 0.1 years before starting antiretroviral therapy. The CDR3 DNA reads as TGCGCCAGCAGCCTGGGGGGATCCTCTGGAAACACCATATATTTT. It encodes CASSLGGSSGNTIYF.